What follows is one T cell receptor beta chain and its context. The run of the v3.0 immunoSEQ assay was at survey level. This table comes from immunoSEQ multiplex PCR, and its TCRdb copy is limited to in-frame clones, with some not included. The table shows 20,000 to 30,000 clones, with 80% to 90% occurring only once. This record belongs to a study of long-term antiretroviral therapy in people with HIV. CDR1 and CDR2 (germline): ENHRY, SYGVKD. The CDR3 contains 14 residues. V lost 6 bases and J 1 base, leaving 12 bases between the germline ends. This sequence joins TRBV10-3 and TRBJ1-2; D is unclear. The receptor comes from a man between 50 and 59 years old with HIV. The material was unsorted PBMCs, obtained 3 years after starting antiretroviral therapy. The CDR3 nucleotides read TGTGCCATCAGCCCAGGAGACTTTAACTATGGCTACACCTTC. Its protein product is CAISPGDFNYGYTF.